This T cell receptor beta chain was captured in a study of neurological immune-mediated disorders. Via MiXCR, TCRdb re-called the 5' RACE reads, giving one row per CDR3 protein. The table shows roughly 70,000 distinct CDR3 sequences, with 3.9% occurring only once. The CDR3 loop spans 13 amino acids. V was trimmed by 5 bases and J by 3 bases, leaving 10 bases between them. Germline V CDR1 and CDR2: SGHTA, FQGNSA. This clonotype was recorded at least ten times. This rearrangement joins TRBV7-2 to TRBJ1-1; D is ambiguous. The source is a man aged 25-45 years with multiple sclerosis. Sequenced material: PBMCs. The CDR3 sequence: CASSTPKDTEAFF. The CDR3 DNA follows: TGTGCCAGCAGCACCCCTAAGGACACTGAAGCTTTCTTT. Full variable domain (rest looked up from reference TRBV7-2 and TRBJ1-1): GAGVSQSPSNKVTEKGKDVELRCDPISGHTALYWYRQSLGQGLEFLIYFQGNSAPDKSGLPSDRFSAERTGGSVSTLTIQRTQQEDSAVYLCASSTPKDTEAFFGQGTRLTVV.